The rows below give T cell receptor beta chains drawn from one sample of a study of blood T cell repertoires in COVID-19. This table comes from immunoSEQ multiplex PCR, and its TCRdb copy is limited to in-frame clones, with some not included. The sample holds under 80,000 clones, nearly 80% seen once. The sequencing input was peripheral blood. The receptors here all came from a human donor in a cohort sampled during active COVID-19. Both conserved end residues are part of each CDR3. The order of the fields is clone size, D gene, V gene, J gene, CDR3 protein, CDR3 DNA. D genes are given only for firm matches. Where a row states a size, it is once, few, many or the class of an expanded clone; other rows omit it.

>NA|NA|TRBV10-2|TRBJ2-1
CATRLGGGDEQFF
TGCGCCACGAGGTTAGGGGGCGGGGATGAGCAGTTCTTC
>few|NA|TRBV4-2|TRBJ1-6
CASSQEGGNRRAYSPLHF
TGTGCCAGCAGCCAAGAGGGAGGTAACCGGAGGGCTTATTCACCCCTCCACTTT
>NA|TRBD2|TRBV7-3|TRBJ2-1
CASSLASGSYYEQFF
TGTGCCAGCAGCTTAGCGAGCGGGAGTTACTATGAGCAGTTCTTC
>few|NA|TRBV9|TRBJ1-5
CASSVDAGNQPQHF
TGTGCCAGCAGCGTAGATGCGGGCAATCAGCCCCAGCATTTT
>NA|TRBD1|TRBV10-3|TRBJ2-5
CATSTGTGQETQYF
TGTGCCACCTCTACCGGGACAGGGCAAGAGACCCAGTACTTC
>NA|NA|TRBV28|TRBJ1-5
CASSLSAGANNQPQHF
TGTGCCAGCAGTTTATCCGCAGGGGCCAACAATCAGCCCCAGCATTTT
>NA|NA|TRBV5-1|TRBJ2-5
CASSLGLVQETQYF
TGCGCCAGCAGCTTGGGACTGGTACAAGAGACCCAGTACTTC
>NA|NA|TRBV18|TRBJ2-5
CASSPNRVEETQYF
TGTGCCAGCTCGCCGAACAGGGTGGAAGAGACCCAGTACTTC
>NA|TRBD1|TRBV4-3|TRBJ2-1
CASSQGRLAPTGGNYNEQFF
TGCGCCAGCAGCCAAGGGCGACTGGCCCCGACAGGGGGCAATTACAATGAGCAGTTCTTC
>NA|TRBD2|TRBV18|TRBJ2-4
CASRETSGGSIQYF
TGTGCCAGCCGCGAGACTAGCGGGGGGAGCATTCAGTACTTC
>NA|TRBD1|TRBV30|TRBJ1-5
CAWSKDRDLPQHF
TGTGCCTGGAGCAAAGACAGGGACCTACCCCAGCATTTT
>NA|NA|TRBV5-6|TRBJ1-6
CASSQDRNNSPLHF
TGTGCCAGCAGCCAGGATAGAAATAATTCACCCCTCCACTTT
>NA|NA|TRBV19|TRBJ1-6
CASSGTYNSPLHF
TGTGCCAGTAGCGGGACCTATAATTCACCCCTCCACTTT
>NA|TRBD1|TRBV6-1|TRBJ1-1
CASSEPDRPKAFF
TGTGCCAGCAGTGAGCCGGACAGGCCGAAAGCTTTCTTT
>few|NA|TRBV5-6|TRBJ1-5
CASSSTGGGNQPQHF
TGTGCCAGCAGCTCCACTGGAGGGGGCAATCAGCCCCAGCATTTT
>NA|TRBD2|TRBV5-4|TRBJ2-1
CVGGRGRSYNEQFF
TGTGTAGGCGGGAGAGGAAGGTCCTACAATGAGCAGTTCTTC
>NA|TRBD2|TRBV6-2/TRBV6-3|TRBJ2-5
CASSRLAGGGRETQYF
TGTGCCAGCAGTCGTCTAGCGGGAGGCGGGAGAGAGACCCAGTACTTC
>NA|TRBD1|TRBV11-2|TRBJ2-5
CASSRTGTGFETQYF
TGTGCCAGCAGCCGAACCGGGACAGGTTTCGAGACCCAGTACTTC